One sample yielded the 21 T cell receptor beta chains listed below, sequenced in a study of CXCR3-negative and CXCR3-positive naive CD8 T cells. The study made its TRB cDNA libraries by 5' RACE, adding UMI labels. TCRdb reprocessed the 5' RACE reads and stores each CDR3 protein as one record, lacking DNA. Its table lists some 120,000 distinct CDR3 sequences. These receptors lack a known antigen. Study results and caveats: CXCR3-expressing naive cells carried TRB CDR3s more hydrophobic than those of CXCR3-negative naive cells.

Sequencing input: naive CXCR3+ CD8+ T cells from blood. Documented subset: CD45RO-CCR7+CD27+CD95- naive CD8+ T cells expressing CXCR3 (TNR3+). These TCRs come from a human donor in good health. Some clones in this sample may be carry-over from other donors' samples.

The genes are TRBV13 and TRBJ2-6. In germline, CDR1 is PRHDT, CDR2 FYEKMQ (reference sequence). The CDR3 totals 14 residues. CDR3 in amino acids: CASSPSGRTDVLTF.

The chain couples TRBV2 to TRBJ2-5. The germline V gene has CDR1 SNHLY and CDR2 FYNNEI. CDR3 size: 12 residues. CDR3 sequence: CASSVYQETQYF.

This rearrangement joins TRBV19 to TRBJ2-1; TCRdb's D gene call, TRBD1, goes unchecked for lack of DNA. CDR3 size: 16 residues. Germline V gives CDR1 LNHDA, CDR2 SQIVND (reference sequence). CDR3 in amino acids: CASSIGGTALYNEQFF.

V and J are TRBV2 and TRBJ2-7; TCRdb indicates TRBD1, and absent DNA this call remains unverified. The CDR3 runs to 12 residues. Per germline, CDR1 SNHLY and CDR2 FYNNEI. CDR3 in amino acids: CASSDRDYEQYF. The variable domain in full, with the rest retrieved from reference TRBV2 and TRBJ2-7, is EPEVTQTPSHQVTQMGQEVILRCVPISNHLYFYWYRQILGQKVEFLVSFYNNEISEKSEIFDDQFSVERPDGSNFTLKIRSTKLEDSAMYFCASSDRDYEQYFGPGTRLTVT.

The chain links TRBV29-1 to TRBJ2-7; TCRdb's D call of TRBD1 is untestable without DNA. Germline values: CDR1 SQVTM, CDR2 ANQGSEA. This CDR3 spans 11 amino acids. CDR3 in amino acids: CSVELGVEQYF.

The rearrangement joins TRBV20-1 to TRBJ2-7; TCRdb lists TRBD2, though no DNA is available to test this call. The germline gives CDR1 DFQATT, CDR2 SNEGSKA (reference sequence). This CDR3 comprises 16 residues. The CDR3 sequence: CSAKGLAEGYYGEQYF.

The V and J genes are TRBV20-1 and TRBJ1-2. The CDR3 has 14 amino acids. CDR1 is DFQATT and CDR2 is SNEGSKA in the germline V gene (reference sequence). CDR3 in amino acids: CSASDRASNYGYTF.

The chain links TRBV28 to TRBJ2-3; TCRdb selects TRBD2, and the lack of DNA leaves this call unchecked. This CDR3 has 16 amino acids. Germline loops: CDR1 MDHEN, CDR2 SYDVKM. The CDR3: CASSLGLAGLGDTQYF.

The V gene is TRBV7-8, the J gene TRBJ2-7; the TCRdb D gene call, TRBD1, has no DNA to confirm it. Germline loops: CDR1 SGHVS, CDR2 FQNEAQ. The CDR3 contains 14 residues. CDR3 in amino acids: CASSHPGASYEQYF. Variable domain in full (rest from reference TRBV7-8 and TRBJ2-7): GAGVSQSPRYKVAKRGQDVALRCDPISGHVSLFWYQQALGQGPEFLTYFQNEAQLDKSGLPSDRFFAERPEGSVSTLKIQRTQQEDSAVYLCASSHPGASYEQYFGPGTRLTVT.

The chain combines TRBV7-8 with TRBJ2-7; TCRdb outputs TRBD1, but without DNA this stays unchecked. Germline lookup yields CDR1 SGHVS and CDR2 FQNEAQ. The CDR3 runs 13 residues. CDR3 sequence: CASSLNRAYEQYF. The variable domain in full, completed from reference TRBV7-8 and TRBJ2-7, reads GAGVSQSPRYKVAKRGQDVALRCDPISGHVSLFWYQQALGQGPEFLTYFQNEAQLDKSGLPSDRFFAERPEGSVSTLKIQRTQQEDSAVYLCASSLNRAYEQYFGPGTRLTVT.

This sequence joins TRBV29-1 and TRBJ2-1. This CDR3 contains 16 residues. Germline CDR1 reads SQVTM; CDR2 reads ANQGSEA. CDR3 amino acids: CSVEVELGYKLNEQFF.

The chain couples TRBV6-2 or TRBV6-3 to TRBJ1-1. The CDR3 has 15 amino acids. The V gene's germline CDR1 is MNHEY and CDR2 SVGEGT. CDR3 loop: CASAITRLGNTEAFF.

J is TRBJ1-4 and V is TRBV2. Germline V gene data show CDR1 as SNHLY and CDR2 as FYNNEI. The CDR3 is 13 residues long. The CDR3 sequence: CASSTETNEKLFF.

The V gene is TRBV12-3 or TRBV12-4, the J gene TRBJ2-3; no DNA is available, so the TRBD1 call from TCRdb remains unchecked. The CDR3 runs to 17 residues. The CDR3 loop reads CASSFPLLEGDTDTQYF.

This chain connects TRBV7-2 to TRBJ2-3; TCRdb calls TRBD2, which cannot be checked without DNA. The CDR3 extends over 19 amino acids. Germline CDR1 SGHTA, CDR2 FQGNSA. Here the CDR3 reads CASSSDPGTRTYLTDTQYF.

The rearrangement uses TRBV18 and TRBJ1-1. Germline V gene sequence: CDR1 KGHSH, CDR2 LQKENI. The CDR3 has 17 amino acids. The CDR3 loop reads CASSPSAKEGLNTEAFF.

The genes are TRBV20-1 and TRBJ2-7; TCRdb indicates TRBD2, and absent DNA this call remains unverified. The CDR3 has 15 residues. Germline CDR1 is DFQATT and CDR2 is SNEGSKA (reference sequence). CDR3 residues: CSAYSGDAPFYEQYF.

The chain combines TRBV10-3 with TRBJ2-3; no DNA is available, so the TRBD2 call from TCRdb remains unchecked. The CDR3 has 14 amino acids. Germline-derived CDR1 and CDR2 are ENHRY and SYGVKD. This CDR3 is CAIMASGSTDTRYF.

V is TRBV7-9 and J is TRBJ2-3; TCRdb gives TRBD1 as the D gene, but with no DNA this cannot be confirmed. The CDR3 consists of 15 residues. From germline, CDR1 is SEHNR and CDR2 FQNEAQ (reference sequence). CDR3 protein: CASLRGAPSRDTQYF.

The chain has TRBV19 and TRBJ1-1; lacking DNA, the TRBD1 call made by TCRdb goes unchecked. The CDR3 runs 14 residues. Germline-derived CDR1 and CDR2 are LNHDA and SQIVND (reference sequence). The CDR3 is CASGGPTGIYEAFF.

This chain joins TRBV12-3 or TRBV12-4 and TRBJ2-7; the D call of TRBD1 rests on TCRdb alone, since no DNA is present to check it. The CDR3 spans 13 residues. CDR3 sequence reads: CASSLGRGAEQYF.